Given below is one TCR beta chain in context. The antigen is unknown. This sample is drawn from a study of cytomegalovirus exposure and HLA in healthy donors. The study, taken as a whole, reports: An ancestry cluster, one associated with Asian ancestry, reportedly showed fewer N-insertions than the 666-donor mean in a later analysis. Researchers reported in a later analysis that a missense DCLRE1C variant was tied to TCR beta V- and J-gene trimming. Researchers catalogued about 160 TCR beta chains as cytomegalovirus-associated.

Each donor was healthy, and each was a bone marrow donor. The PCR contained 60 Vbeta and 13 Jbeta primers. Profiling relied on immunoSEQ multiplex PCR, and the TCRdb table lists in-frame clones only, not all of them. Of roughly 150,000 clones in the sample, 81% are singletons; the top ten hold less than 2%. Trimming removed 8 bases from V and 1 base from J; junction bases left unmatched: 9. This CDR3 has 15 residues. CDR1 and CDR2 (germline): LNHDA, SQIVND (reference sequence). The chain uses TRBV19 and TRBJ1-1; 8 bases align to TRBD1. This receptor was taken from a woman aged 18-30 years in good health and CMV-seronegative. Sequencing was performed on PBMCs. The CDR3 coding sequence is TGTGCCAGTGGTCGCGACAGGGGTAGGAACACTGAAGCTTTCTTT. Residues: CASGRDRGRNTEAFF.